This T cell receptor beta chain came from a study of cytomegalovirus exposure and HLA in healthy donors. A remark on this clone: The antigen remains unidentified.

The PCR had 60 Vbeta and 13 Jbeta primers. TCRdb's table, derived via immunoSEQ multiplex PCR, lists solely in-frame clones and lacks some. The sample has about 160,000 clones; 60% to 80% are singletons. This CDR3 is 19 amino acids long. The germline CDR1 and CDR2 sequences are SGHDN and FVKESK. With 1 base removed from V and 5 bases from J, the gap between germline ends came to 26 bases. Overall study findings and caveats: Investigators reported around 150 TCR beta chains as tied to cytomegalovirus.

This chain connects TRBV14 to TRBJ1-2; tentative D call: TRBD1 (6 bases). The specimen sequenced was PBMCs. This receptor was identified in a man between 18 and 35 years old in good health and CMV-seropositive. The CDR3 loop reads CASSQVPGVAGAAWYGYTF. Written as DNA, the CDR3 is TGTGCCAGCAGCCAAGTTCCCGGGGTTGCAGGGGCAGCTTGGTATGGCTACACCTTC.